This record concerns one TCR beta chain sequence. Under the authors' procedure: Using reference gene primer amplification, nucleated cell counts were estimated. The data were produced by immunoSEQ multiplex PCR, yet TCRdb's version contains in-frame clones alone and is incomplete. V, J and clone size are those of that table, while D and trimming were read from the DNA. There are hundreds of thousands of clones in the sample; approximately 87% occur only once, and roughly 9.4% lies in the top ten. Membership in each cohort depended on participant-reported clinical history. The data were obtained in a study of blood T cell repertoires in COVID-19. About the study: Sample material is recorded as cDNA or gDNA derived from T cells, B-cell-depleted T cells, or PBMCs.

The CDR3 runs 15 residues. Trimming cost V 0 bases and J 2 bases; bases outside gene matches: 1. Germline CDR1 and CDR2: SGHRS and YFSETQ. The receptor was derived from a woman between 45 and 65 years old who had recovered from COVID-19. The specimen was PBMCs or T cells enriched from blood (not recorded which). V and J are TRBV5-1 and TRBJ2-3; 9 nucleotides agree with TRBD2. The CDR3 loop reads CASSLGTSVTDTQYF. CDR3 in DNA: TGCGCCAGCAGCTTGGGGACTAGCGTCACAGATACGCAGTATTTT.